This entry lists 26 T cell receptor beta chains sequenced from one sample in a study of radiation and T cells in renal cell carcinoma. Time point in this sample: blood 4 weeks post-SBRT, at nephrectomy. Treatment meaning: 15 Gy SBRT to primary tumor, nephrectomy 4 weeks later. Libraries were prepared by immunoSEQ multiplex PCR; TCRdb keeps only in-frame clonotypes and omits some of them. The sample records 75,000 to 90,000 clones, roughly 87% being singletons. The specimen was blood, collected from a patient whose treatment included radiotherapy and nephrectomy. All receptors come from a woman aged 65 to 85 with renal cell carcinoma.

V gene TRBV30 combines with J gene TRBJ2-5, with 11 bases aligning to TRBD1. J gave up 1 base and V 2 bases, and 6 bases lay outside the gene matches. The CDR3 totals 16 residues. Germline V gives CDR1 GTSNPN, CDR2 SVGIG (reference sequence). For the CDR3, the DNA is TGTGCCTGGAGTATCCCGGGACAGGGGGTCCAAGAGACCCAGTACTTC. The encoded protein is CAWSIPGQGVQETQYF.

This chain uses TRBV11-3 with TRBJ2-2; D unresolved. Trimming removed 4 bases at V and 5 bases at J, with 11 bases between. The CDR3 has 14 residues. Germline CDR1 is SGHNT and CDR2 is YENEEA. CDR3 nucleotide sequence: TGTGCCAGCAGCTCCTCGACCCTGACCGGGGAGCTGTTTTTT. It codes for CASSSSTLTGELFF.

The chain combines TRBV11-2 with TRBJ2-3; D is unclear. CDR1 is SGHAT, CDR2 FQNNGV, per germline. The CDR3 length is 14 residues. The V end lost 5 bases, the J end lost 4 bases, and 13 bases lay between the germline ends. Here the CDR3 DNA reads TGTGCCAGCAGCCTCTCATCTTGGGCAGATACGCAGTATTTT. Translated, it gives CASSLSSWADTQYF.

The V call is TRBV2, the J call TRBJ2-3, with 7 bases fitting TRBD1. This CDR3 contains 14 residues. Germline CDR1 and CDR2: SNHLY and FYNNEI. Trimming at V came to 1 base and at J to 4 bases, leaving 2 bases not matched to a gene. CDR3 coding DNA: TGTGCCAGCAGTGAAGACAGGGGCTCAGATACGCAGTATTTT. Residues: CASSEDRGSDTQYF. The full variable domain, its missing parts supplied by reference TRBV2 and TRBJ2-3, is EPEVTQTPSHQVTQMGQEVILRCVPISNHLYFYWYRQILGQKVEFLVSFYNNEISEKSEIFDDQFSVERPDGSNFTLKIRSTKLEDSAMYFCASSEDRGSDTQYFGPGTRLTVL.

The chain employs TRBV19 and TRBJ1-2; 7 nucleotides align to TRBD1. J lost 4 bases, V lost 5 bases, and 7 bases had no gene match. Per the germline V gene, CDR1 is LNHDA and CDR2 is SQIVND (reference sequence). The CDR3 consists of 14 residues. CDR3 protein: CASSLGTVSYGYTF. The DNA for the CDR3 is TGTGCCAGTAGTCTAGGGACAGTGTCCTATGGCTACACCTTC.

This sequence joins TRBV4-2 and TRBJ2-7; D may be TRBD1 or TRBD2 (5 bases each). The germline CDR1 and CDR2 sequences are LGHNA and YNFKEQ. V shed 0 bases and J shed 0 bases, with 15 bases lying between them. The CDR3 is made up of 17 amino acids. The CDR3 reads CASSQEEGRASSYEQYF. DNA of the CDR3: TGTGCCAGCAGCCAAGAAGAGGGCAGGGCGAGCTCCTACGAGCAGTACTTC.

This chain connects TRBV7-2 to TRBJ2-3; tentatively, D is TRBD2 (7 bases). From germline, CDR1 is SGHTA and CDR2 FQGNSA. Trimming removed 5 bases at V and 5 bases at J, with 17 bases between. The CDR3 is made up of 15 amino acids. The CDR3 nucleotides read TGTGCCAGCAGCCCGGGGGGCGGAGGTGGAGATACGCAGTATTTT. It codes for CASSPGGGGGDTQYF.

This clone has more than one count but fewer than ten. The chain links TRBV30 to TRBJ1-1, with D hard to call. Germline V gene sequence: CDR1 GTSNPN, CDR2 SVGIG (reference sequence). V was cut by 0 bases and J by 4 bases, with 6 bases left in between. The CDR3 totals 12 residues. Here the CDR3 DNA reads TGTGCCTGGAGTGTAGGGCTCACTGAAGCTTTCTTT. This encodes CAWSVGLTEAFF.

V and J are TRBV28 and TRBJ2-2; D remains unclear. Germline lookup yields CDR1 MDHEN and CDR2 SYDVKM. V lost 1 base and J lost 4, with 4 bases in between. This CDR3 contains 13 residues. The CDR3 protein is CASSLLGTGELFF. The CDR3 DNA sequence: TGTGCCAGCAGTTTATTAGGCACCGGGGAGCTGTTTTTT.

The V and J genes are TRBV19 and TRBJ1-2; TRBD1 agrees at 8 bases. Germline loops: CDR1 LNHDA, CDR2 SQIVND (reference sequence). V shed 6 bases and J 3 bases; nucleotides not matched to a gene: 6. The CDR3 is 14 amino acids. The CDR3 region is CASSKDRADYGYTF. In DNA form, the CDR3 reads TGTGCCAGTAGCAAGGACAGGGCGGACTATGGCTACACCTTC.

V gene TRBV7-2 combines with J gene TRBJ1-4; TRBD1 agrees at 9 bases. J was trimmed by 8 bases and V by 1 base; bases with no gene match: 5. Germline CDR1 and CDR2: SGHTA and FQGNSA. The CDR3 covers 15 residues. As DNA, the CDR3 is TGTGCCAGCAGCTTAGACAGGGGGCGGAACGAAAAACTGTTTTTT. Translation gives CASSLDRGRNEKLFF.

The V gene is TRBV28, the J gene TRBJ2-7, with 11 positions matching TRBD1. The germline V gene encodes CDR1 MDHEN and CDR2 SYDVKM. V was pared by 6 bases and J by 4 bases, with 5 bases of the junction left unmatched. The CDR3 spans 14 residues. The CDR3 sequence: CASSSGTGGYEQYF. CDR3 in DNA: TGTGCCAGCAGCTCCGGGACAGGGGGTTACGAGCAGTACTTC.

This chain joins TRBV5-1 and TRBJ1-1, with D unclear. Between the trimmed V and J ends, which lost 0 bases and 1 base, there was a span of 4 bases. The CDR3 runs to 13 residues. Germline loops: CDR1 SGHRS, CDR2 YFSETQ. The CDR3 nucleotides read TGCGCCAGCAGCTTGGAGGCGAACACTGAAGCTTTCTTT. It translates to CASSLEANTEAFF. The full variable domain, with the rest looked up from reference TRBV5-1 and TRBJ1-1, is KAGVTQTPRYLIKTRGQQVTLSCSPISGHRSVSWYQQTPGQGLQFLFEYFSETQRNKGNFPGRFSGRQFSNSRSEMNVSTLELGDSALYLCASSLEANTEAFFGQGTRLTVV.

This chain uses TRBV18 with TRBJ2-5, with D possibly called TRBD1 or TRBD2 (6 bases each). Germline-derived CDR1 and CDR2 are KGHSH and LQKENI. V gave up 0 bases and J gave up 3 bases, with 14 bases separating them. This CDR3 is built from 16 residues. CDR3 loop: CASSPPVGGLKETQYF. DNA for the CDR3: TGTGCCAGCTCACCACCGGTAGGGGGGTTGAAAGAGACCCAGTACTTC.

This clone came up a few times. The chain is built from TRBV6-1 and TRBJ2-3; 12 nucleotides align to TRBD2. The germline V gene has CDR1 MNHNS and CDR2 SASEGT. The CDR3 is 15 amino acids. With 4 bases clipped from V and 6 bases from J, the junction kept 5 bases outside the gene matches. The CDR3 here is CASSGTSGASDTQYF. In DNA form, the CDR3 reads TGTGCCAGCAGTGGGACTAGCGGGGCCTCGGATACGCAGTATTTT.

Written as DNA, the CDR3 is TGTGCCAGCATCCCTGGTGGGACGGGATATGGCTACACCTTC. It encodes CASIPGGTGYGYTF. This rearrangement joins TRBV28 to TRBJ1-2; tentatively, D is TRBD1 (5 bases). The CDR3 extends over 14 amino acids. Germline CDR1 reads MDHEN; CDR2 reads SYDVKM. Trimming stripped 7 bases from V and 5 bases from J, with 17 bases between.

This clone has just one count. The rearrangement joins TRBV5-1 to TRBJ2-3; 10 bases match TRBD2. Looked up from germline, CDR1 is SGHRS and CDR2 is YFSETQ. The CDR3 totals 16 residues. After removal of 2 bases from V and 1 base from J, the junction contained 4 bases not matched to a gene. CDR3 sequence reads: CASSFGAGGRTDTQYF. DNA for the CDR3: TGCGCCAGCAGCTTTGGAGCGGGGGGGCGCACAGATACGCAGTATTTT.

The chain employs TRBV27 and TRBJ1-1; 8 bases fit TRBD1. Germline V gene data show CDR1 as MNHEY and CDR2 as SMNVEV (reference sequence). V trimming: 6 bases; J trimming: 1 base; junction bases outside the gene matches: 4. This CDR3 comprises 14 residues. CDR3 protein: CASRAGGPNTEAFF. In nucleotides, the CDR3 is TGTGCCAGCAGGGCAGGGGGCCCGAACACTGAAGCTTTCTTT.

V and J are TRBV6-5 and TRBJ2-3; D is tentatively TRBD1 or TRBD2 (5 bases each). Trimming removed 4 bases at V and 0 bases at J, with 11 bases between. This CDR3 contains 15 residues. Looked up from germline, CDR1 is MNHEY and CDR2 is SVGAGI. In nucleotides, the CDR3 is TGTGCCAGCAGTTCCGACGGGGCCAGCACAGATACGCAGTATTTT. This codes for CASSSDGASTDTQYF.

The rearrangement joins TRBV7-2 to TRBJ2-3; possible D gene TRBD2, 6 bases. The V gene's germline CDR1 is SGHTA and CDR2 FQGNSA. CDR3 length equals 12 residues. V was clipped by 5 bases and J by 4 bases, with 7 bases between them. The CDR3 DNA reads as TGTGCCAGCAGCCCGGGAGCAGATACGCAGTATTTT. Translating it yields CASSPGADTQYF.

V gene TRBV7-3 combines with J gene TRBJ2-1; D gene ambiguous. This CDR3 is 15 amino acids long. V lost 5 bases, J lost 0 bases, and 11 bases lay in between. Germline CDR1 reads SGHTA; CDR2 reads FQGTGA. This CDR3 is CASSLTLSSYNEQFF. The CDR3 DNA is TGTGCCAGCAGCCTGACTTTGAGCTCCTACAATGAGCAGTTCTTC.

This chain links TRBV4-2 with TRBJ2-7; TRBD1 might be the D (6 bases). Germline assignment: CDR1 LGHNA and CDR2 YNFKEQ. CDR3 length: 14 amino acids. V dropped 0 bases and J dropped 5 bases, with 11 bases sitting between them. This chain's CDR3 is CASSQDLAGDEQYF. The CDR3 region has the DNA TGTGCCAGCAGCCAAGATCTGGCAGGGGACGAGCAGTACTTC.

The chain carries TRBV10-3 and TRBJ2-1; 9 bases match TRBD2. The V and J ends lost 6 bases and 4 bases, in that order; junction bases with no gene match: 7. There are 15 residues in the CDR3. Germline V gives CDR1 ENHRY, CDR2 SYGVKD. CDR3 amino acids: CAISNLAGRYNEQFF. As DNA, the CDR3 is TGTGCCATCAGCAACCTAGCGGGGCGTTACAATGAGCAGTTCTTC.

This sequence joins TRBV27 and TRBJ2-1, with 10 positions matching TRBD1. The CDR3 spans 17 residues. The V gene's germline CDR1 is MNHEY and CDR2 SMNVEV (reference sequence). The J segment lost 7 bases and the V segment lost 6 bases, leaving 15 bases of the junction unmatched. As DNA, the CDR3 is TGTGCCAGCAGAATGCTGACTGGGACAGGGGTCGTGAATGAGCAGTTCTTC. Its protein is CASRMLTGTGVVNEQFF.

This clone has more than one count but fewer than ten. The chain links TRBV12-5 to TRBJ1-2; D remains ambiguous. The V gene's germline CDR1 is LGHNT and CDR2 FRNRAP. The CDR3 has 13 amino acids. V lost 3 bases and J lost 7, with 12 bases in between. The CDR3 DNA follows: TGTGCTAGTGGTTTAAATCCAACTGGTGGCTACACCTTC. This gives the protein CASGLNPTGGYTF.

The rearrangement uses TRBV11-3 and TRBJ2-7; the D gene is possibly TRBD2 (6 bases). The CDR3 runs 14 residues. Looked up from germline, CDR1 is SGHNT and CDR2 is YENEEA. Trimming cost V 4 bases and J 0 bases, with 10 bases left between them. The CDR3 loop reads CASSSGGSSYEQYF. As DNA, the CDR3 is TGTGCCAGCAGCTCCGGGGGTTCCTCCTACGAGCAGTACTTC.